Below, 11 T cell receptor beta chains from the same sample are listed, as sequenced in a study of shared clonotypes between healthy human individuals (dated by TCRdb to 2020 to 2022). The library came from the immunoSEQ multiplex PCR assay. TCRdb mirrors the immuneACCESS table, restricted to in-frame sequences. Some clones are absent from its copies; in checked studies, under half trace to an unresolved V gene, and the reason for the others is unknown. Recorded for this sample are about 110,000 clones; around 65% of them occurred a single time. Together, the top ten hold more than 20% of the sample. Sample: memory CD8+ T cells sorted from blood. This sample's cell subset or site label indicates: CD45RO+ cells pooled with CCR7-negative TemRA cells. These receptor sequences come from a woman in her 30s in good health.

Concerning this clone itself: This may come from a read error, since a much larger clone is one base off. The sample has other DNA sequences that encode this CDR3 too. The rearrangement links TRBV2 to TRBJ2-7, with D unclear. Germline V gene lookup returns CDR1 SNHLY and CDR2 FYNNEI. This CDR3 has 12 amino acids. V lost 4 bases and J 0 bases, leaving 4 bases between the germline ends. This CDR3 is CASSAGSYEQYF. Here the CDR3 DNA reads TGTGCCAGCAGTGCGGGCTCCTACGAGCAGTACTTC.

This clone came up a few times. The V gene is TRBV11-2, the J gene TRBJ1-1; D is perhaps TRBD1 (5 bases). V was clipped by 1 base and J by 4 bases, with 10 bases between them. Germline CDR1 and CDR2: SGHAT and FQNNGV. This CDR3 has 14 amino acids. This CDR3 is CASSLATRGTEAFF. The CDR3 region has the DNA TGTGCCAGCAGCTTAGCGACTAGGGGCACTGAAGCTTTCTTT.

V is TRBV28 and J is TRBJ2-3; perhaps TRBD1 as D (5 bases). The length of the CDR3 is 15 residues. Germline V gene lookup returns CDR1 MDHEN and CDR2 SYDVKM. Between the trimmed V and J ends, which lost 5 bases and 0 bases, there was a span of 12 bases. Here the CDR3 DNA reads TGTGCCAGCAGTCCCAGTCGGACAAGCACAGATACGCAGTATTTT. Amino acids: CASSPSRTSTDTQYF.

The CDR3 loop reads CASSARGTSGRSSGANVLTF. Here the CDR3 DNA reads TGTGCCAGCAGTGCCAGGGGGACTAGCGGGAGGTCATCTGGGGCCAACGTCCTGACTTTC. This chain joins TRBV27 and TRBJ2-6, with 15 bases aligning to TRBD2. Germline loops: CDR1 MNHEY, CDR2 SMNVEV (reference sequence). The V segment lost 5 bases and the J segment 1 base; nucleotides outside the gene matches: 9. The CDR3 length is 20 residues.

The CDR3 loop reads CASSRLSSGANVLTF. DNA of the CDR3: TGTGCCAGCAGCCGACTCAGCTCTGGGGCCAACGTCCTGACTTTC. The chain combines TRBV27 with TRBJ2-6; no definite D call. Germline V CDR1 and CDR2: MNHEY, SMNVEV (reference sequence). V dropped 6 bases and J dropped 0 bases, with 9 bases sitting between them. This CDR3 region has 15 residues.

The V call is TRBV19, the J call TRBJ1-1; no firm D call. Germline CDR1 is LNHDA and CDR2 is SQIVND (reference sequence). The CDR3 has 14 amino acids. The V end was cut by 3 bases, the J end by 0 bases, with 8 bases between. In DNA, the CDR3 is TGTGCCAGTAGTATGGTACACCTGAACACTGAAGCTTTCTTT. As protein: CASSMVHLNTEAFF.

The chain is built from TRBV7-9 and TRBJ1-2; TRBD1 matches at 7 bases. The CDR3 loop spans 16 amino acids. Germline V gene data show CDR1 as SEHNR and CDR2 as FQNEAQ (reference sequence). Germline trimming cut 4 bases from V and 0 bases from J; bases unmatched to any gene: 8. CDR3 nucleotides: TGTGCCAGCAGCTACCTGGGACAGAGTGCTAACTATGGCTACACCTTC. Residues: CASSYLGQSANYGYTF.

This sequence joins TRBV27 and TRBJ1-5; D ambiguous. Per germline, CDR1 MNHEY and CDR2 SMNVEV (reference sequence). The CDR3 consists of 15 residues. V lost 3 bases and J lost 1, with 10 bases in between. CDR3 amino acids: CASSFLPASNQPQHF. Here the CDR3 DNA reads TGTGCCAGCAGTTTCCTGCCAGCCAGCAATCAGCCCCAGCATTTT.

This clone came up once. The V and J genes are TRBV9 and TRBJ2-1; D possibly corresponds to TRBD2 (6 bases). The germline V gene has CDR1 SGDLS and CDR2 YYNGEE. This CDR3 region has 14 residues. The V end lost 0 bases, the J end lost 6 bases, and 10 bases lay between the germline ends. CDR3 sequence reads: CASSVEGLFNEQFF. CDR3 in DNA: TGTGCCAGCAGCGTAGAGGGACTCTTCAATGAGCAGTTCTTC.

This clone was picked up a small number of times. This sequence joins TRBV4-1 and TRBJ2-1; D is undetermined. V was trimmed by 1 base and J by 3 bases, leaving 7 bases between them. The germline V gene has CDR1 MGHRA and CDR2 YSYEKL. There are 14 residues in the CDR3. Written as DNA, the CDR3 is TGCGCCAGCAGCCAAGGCAGGTTCTACAATGAGCAGTTCTTC. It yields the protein CASSQGRFYNEQFF.

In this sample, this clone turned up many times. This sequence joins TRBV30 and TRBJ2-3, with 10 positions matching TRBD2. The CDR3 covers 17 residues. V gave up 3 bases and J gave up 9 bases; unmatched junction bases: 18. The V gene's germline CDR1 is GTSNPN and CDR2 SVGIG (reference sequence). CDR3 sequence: CAWSGASGSPEIGTQYF. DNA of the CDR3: TGTGCCTGGAGCGGCGCTAGCGGGAGCCCTGAGATTGGGACGCAGTATTTT.